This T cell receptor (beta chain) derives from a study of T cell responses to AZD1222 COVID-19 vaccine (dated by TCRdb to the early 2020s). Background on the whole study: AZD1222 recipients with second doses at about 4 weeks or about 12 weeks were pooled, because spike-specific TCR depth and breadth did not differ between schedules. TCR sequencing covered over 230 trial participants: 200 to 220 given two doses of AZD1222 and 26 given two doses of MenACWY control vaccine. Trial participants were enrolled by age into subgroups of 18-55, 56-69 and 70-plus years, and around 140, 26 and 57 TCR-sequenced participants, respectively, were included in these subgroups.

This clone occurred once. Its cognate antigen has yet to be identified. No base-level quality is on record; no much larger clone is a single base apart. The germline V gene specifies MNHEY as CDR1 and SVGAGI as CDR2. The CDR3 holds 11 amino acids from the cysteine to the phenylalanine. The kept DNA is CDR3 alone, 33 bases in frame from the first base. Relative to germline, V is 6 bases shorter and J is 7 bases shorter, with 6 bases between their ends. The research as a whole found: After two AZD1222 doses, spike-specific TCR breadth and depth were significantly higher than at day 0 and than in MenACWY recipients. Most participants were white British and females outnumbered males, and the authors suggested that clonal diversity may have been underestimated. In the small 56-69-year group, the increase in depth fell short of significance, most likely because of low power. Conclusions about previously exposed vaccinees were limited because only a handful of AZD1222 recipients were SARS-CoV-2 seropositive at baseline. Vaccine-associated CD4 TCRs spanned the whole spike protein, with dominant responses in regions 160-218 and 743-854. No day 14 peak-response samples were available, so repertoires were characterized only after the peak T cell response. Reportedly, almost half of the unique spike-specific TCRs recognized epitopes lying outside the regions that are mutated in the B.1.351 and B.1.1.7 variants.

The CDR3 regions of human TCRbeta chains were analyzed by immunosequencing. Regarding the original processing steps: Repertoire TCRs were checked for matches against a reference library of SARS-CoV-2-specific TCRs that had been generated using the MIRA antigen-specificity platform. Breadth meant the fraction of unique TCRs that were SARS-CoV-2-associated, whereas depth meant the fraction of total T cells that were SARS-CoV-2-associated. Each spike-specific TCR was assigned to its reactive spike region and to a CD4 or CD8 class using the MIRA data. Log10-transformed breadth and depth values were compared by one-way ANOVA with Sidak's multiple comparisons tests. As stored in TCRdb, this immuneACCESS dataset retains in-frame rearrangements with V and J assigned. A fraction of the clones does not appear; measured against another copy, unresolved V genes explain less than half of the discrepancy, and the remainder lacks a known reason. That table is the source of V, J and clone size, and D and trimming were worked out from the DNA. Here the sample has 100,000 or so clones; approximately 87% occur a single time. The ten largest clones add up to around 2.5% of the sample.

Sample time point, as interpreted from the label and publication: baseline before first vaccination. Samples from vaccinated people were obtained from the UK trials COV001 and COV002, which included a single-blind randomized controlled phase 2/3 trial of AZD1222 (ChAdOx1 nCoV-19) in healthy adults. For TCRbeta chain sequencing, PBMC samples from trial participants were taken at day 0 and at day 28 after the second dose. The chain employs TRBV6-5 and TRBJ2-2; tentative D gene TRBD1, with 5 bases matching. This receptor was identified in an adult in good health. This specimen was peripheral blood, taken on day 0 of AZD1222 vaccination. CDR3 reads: CASRTVGELFF. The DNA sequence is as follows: TGTGCCAGCAGGACAGTCGGGGAGCTGTTTTTT.